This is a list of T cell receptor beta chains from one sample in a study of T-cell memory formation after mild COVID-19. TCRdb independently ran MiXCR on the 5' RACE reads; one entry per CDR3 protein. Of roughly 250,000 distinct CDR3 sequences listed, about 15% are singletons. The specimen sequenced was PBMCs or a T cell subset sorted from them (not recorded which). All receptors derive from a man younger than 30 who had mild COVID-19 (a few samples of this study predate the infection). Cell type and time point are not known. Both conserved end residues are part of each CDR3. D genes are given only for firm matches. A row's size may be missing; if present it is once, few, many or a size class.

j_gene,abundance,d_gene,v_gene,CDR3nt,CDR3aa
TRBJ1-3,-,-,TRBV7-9,TGTGCCAGCAGCTCAGACTCTGGAAACACCATATATTTT,CASSSDSGNTIYF
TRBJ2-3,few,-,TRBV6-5,TGTGCCAGCAGTTACTCGACTTGGGGCGGGAAGGCCACAGATACGCAGTATTTT,CASSYSTWGGKATDTQYF
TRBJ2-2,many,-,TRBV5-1,TGCGCCAGCAGCTTGTTCAGCGGGGAGCTGTTTTTT,CASSLFSGELFF
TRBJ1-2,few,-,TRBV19,TGTGCCAGTAGTATTACCCAGGGGAGGGATGGCTACACCTTC,CASSITQGRDGYTF
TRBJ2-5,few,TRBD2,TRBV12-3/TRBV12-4,TGTGCCAGCAGCCCCGGACTAGCGGGGGGGACAATCTTC,CASSPGLAGGTIF
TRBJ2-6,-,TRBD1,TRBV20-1,TGCAGTGCTACAGACAGGGCGCGCGTCCTGACTTTC,CSATDRARVLTF
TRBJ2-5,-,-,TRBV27,TGTGCCAGCAGGTGGGCGGGGGCAGAGACCCAGTACTTC,CASRWAGAETQYF
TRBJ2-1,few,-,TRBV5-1,TGCGCCAGCACGACGGGGGCCTCGAATGAGCAGTTCTTC,CASTTGASNEQFF
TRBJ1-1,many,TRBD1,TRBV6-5,TGTGCCAGCATCAGTATAGGGGGCGGAGGGGTGAACACTGAAGCTTTCTTT,CASISIGGGGVNTEAFF
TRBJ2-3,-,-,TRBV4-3,TGCGCCAGCAGCCAAGACCGGAGAGGAGATACGCAGTATTTT,CASSQDRRGDTQYF
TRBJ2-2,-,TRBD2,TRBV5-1,TGCGCCAGCAGCTTGGTCACTAGCGCCAACACCGGGGAGCTGTTTTTT,CASSLVTSANTGELFF
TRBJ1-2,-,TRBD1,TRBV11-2,TGTGCCAGCAGCGTGGACAGGGACTATGGCTACACCTTC,CASSVDRDYGYTF
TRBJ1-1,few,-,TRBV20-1,TGCAGTGCTAGGACAGTTTTGAACACTGAAGCTTTCTTT,CSARTVLNTEAFF
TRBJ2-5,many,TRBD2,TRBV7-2,TGTGCCAGCAGCTCAGCGGGGACCCAAGAGACCCAGTACTTC,CASSSAGTQETQYF
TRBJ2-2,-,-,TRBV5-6,TGTGCCAGCAGCTTTAGCGGCCTGAACACCGGGGAGCTGTTTTTT,CASSFSGLNTGELFF
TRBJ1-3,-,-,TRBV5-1,TGCGCCAGCAGTGTGGGGATCGGTGGAAACACCATATATTTT,CASSVGIGGNTIYF
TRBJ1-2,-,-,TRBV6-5,TGTGCCAGCAGTTCAACAGGGAGATATGGCTACACCTTC,CASSSTGRYGYTF
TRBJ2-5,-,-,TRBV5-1,TGCGCCAGCAGCTTGGCCGCGTGGACCGAGACCCAGTACTTC,CASSLAAWTETQYF
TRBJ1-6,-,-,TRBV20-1,TGCAGTGGGAGTTCACCCCTCCACTTT,CSGSSPLHF
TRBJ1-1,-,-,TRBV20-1,TGCAGTGCTAGAGGCAAGGACTCGAACACTGAAGCTTTCTTT,CSARGKDSNTEAFF
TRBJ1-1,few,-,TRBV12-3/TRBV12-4,TGTGCCAGCACAGAACAGGGGAACACTGAAGCTTTCTTT,CASTEQGNTEAFF
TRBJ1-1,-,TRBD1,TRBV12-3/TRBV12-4,TGTGCCAGCAGCTTCGGGGACAGGGTAAACACTGAAGCTTTCTTT,CASSFGDRVNTEAFF
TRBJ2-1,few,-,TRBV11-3,TGTGCCAGCAGCTTAGGGTCTAGTTCATATCCGGACAATGAGCAGTTCTTC,CASSLGSSSYPDNEQFF
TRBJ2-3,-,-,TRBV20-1,TGCAGTGCTAGATTAGACCGCGGGACAAGCACAGATACGCAGTATTTT,CSARLDRGTSTDTQYF
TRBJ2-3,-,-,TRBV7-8,TGTGCCAGCAGCTACCCCTCTAGCACAGATACGCAGTATTTT,CASSYPSSTDTQYF
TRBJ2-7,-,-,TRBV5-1,TGCGCCAGCAGCGGGGGGGACAGGACCTTGTCCTACGAGCAGTACTTC,CASSGGDRTLSYEQYF
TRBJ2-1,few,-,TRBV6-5,TGTGCCAGTACCACCCCAGGGTCTAATGAGCAGTTCTTC,CASTTPGSNEQFF